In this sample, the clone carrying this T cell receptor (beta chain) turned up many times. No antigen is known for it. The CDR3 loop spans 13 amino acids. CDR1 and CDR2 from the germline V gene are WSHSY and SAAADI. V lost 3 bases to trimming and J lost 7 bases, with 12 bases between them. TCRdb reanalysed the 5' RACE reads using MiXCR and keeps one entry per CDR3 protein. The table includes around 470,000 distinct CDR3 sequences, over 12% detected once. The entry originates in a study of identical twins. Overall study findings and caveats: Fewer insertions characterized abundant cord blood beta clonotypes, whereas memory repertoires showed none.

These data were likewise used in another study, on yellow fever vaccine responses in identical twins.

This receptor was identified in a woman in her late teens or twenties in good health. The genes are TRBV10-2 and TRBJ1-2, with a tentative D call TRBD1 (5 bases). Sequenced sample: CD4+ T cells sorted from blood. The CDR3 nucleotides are TGCGCCAGCAGTGATTTCGCAGGGTTTGGCTACACCTTC. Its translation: CASSDFAGFGYTF.